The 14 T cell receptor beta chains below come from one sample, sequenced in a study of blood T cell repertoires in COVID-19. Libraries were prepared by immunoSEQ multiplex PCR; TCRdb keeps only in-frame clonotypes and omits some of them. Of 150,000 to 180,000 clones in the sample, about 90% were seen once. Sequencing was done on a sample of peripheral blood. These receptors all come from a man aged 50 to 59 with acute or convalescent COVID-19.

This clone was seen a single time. CDR3 in DNA: TGCAGCGTTGCGACTAGCGGGAGGGCCTACAATGAGCAGTTCTTC. The encoded protein is CSVATSGRAYNEQFF. The rearrangement uses TRBV29-1 and TRBJ2-1; 14 bases align to TRBD2. This CDR3 has 15 residues. Germline V gives CDR1 SQVTM, CDR2 ANQGSEA. J was trimmed by 2 bases and V by 4 bases; bases with no gene match: 1.

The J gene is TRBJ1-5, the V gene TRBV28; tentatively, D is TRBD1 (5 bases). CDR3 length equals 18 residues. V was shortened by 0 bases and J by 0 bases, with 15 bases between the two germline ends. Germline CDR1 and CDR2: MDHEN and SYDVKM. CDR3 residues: CASSLWGGDSYSNQPQHF. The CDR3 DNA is TGTGCCAGCAGTTTATGGGGGGGAGACAGTTATAGCAATCAGCCCCAGCATTTT.

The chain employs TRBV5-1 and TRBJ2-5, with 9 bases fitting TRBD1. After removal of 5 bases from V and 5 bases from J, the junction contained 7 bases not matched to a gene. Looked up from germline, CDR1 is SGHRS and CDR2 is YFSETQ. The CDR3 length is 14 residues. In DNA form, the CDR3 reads TGCGCCAGCAGGGTCGGGACAGGGTATGAGACCCAGTACTTC. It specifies CASRVGTGYETQYF.

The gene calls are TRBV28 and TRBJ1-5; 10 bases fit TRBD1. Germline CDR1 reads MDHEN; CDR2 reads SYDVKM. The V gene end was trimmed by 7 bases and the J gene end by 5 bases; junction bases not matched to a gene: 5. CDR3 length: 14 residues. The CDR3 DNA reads TGTGCCAGCACTCGGACAGGGGGGGATCAGCCCCAGCATTTT. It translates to CASTRTGGDQPQHF. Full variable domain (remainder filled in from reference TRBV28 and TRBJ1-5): DVKVTQSSRYLVKRTGEKVFLECVQDMDHENMFWYRQDPGLGLRLIYFSYDVKMKEKGDIPEGYSVSREKKERFSLILESASTNQTSMYLCASTRTGGDQPQHFGDGTRLSIL.

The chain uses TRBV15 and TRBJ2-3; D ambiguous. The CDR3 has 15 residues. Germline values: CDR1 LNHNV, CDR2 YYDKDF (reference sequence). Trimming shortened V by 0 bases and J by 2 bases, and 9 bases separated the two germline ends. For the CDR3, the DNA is TGTGCCACCAGCAGAGATAGTAGCCCCACAGATACGCAGTATTTT. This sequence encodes CATSRDSSPTDTQYF.

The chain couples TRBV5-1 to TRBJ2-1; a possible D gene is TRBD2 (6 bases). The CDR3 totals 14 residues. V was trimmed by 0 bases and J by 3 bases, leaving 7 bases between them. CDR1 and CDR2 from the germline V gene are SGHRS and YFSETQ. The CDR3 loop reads CASSLDGSYNEQFF. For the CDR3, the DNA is TGCGCCAGCAGCTTGGACGGGAGCTACAATGAGCAGTTCTTC.

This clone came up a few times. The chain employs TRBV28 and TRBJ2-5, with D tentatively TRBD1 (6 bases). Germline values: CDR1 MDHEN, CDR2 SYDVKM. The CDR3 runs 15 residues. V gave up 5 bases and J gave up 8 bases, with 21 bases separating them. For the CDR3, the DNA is TGTGCCAGCAGTCAGCTGGGGCAGGGGCCGGATACCCAGTACTTC. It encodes CASSQLGQGPDTQYF.

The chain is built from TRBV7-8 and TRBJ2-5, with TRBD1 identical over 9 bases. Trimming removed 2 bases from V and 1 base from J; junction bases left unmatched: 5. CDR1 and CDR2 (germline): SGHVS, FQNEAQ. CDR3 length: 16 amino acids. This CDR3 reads CASSLSTGGGQETQYF. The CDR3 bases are TGTGCCAGCAGCTTATCGACAGGGGGTGGCCAAGAGACCCAGTACTTC. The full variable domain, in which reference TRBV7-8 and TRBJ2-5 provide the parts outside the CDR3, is GAGVSQSPRYKVAKRGQDVALRCDPISGHVSLFWYQQALGQGPEFLTYFQNEAQLDKSGLPSDRFFAERPEGSVSTLKIQRTQQEDSAVYLCASSLSTGGGQETQYFGPGTRLLVL.

CDR3: CASSRRETYSNQPQHF. For the CDR3, the DNA is TGTGCCAGCAGCCGCCGGGAAACCTATAGCAATCAGCCCCAGCATTTT. This sequence joins TRBV7-8 and TRBJ1-5; no clear D gene. The CDR3 totals 16 residues. The germline V gene encodes CDR1 SGHVS and CDR2 FQNEAQ. V lost 5 bases to trimming and J lost 0 bases, with 14 bases between them.

The CDR3 here is CASSSLGTGELFF. The CDR3 region has the DNA TGTGCCAGCTCTAGCTTGGGGACCGGGGAGCTGTTTTTT. The chain carries TRBV12-3 or TRBV12-4 and TRBJ2-2, with D maybe TRBD2 (5 bases). Trimming took off 8 bases at V and 5 bases at J, with 12 bases between the two ends. The CDR3 runs to 13 residues.

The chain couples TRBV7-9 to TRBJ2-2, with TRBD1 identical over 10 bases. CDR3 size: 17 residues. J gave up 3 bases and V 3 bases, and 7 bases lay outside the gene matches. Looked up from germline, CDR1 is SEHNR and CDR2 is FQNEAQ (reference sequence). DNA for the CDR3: TGTGCCAGCAGCTTTAGCCGGGACAGGGGCCACACCGGGGAGCTGTTTTTT. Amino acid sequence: CASSFSRDRGHTGELFF.

CDR3 coding DNA: TGTGCCAGCAGCTGGGGACCGGGGACTAGCGGGAGAAACTTAGATACGCAGTATTTT. This codes for CASSWGPGTSGRNLDTQYF. V usage is TRBV5-6 and J usage is TRBJ2-3, with 14 positions matching TRBD2. The CDR3 has 19 residues. Germline lookup yields CDR1 SGHDT and CDR2 YYEEEE. Trimming at V came to 3 bases and at J to 5 bases, leaving 14 bases not matched to a gene.

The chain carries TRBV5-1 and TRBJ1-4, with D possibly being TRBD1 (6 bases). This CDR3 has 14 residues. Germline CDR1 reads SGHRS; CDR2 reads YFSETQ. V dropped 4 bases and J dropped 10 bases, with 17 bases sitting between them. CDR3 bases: TGCGCCAGCAGCCCCCAGGGGAAGGAAGGAAAACTGTTTTTT. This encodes CASSPQGKEGKLFF.

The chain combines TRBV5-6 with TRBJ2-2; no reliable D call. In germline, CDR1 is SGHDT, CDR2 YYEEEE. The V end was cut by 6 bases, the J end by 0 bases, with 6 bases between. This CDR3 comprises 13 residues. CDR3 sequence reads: CASILTNTGELFF. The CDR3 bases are TGTGCCAGCATCCTTACGAACACCGGGGAGCTGTTTTTT.